One sample yielded the 2 T cell receptor beta chains listed below, sequenced in a study of blood T cells in healthy people across ages. It was with a sample-barcoded 5' primer and a J-beta primer mix that a second PCR of about 6 to 12 cycles was run. A single record per CDR3 protein comes from TCRdb applying MiXCR to the 5' RACE reads. The table records 850,000 to 1,100,000 distinct CDR3 sequences, 35% to 40% of them present only once. The sample taken for sequencing was blood. The receptors stem from a man younger than 35 in good health.

This clonotype was observed once. The chain joins TRBV6-6 to TRBJ1-1, with D possibly being TRBD1 (5 bases). The CDR3 runs to 15 residues. V was pared by 0 bases and J by 7 bases, with 15 bases between. CDR1 MNHNY and CDR2 SVGAGI come from the germline V gene (reference sequence). CDR3 in DNA: TGTGCCAGCAGTTACTCGAGATTGCAGGGAAGTGAAGCTTTCTTT. This sequence encodes CASSYSRLQGSEAFF.

In this sample, this clonotype turned up many times. The rearrangement joins TRBV12-3 or TRBV12-4 to TRBJ1-5; maybe TRBD1 (6 bases). Trimming removed 6 bases at V and 7 bases at J, with 19 bases between. The CDR3 is 15 amino acids. This CDR3 reads CASSPQNRDWQPQHF. DNA for the CDR3: TGTGCCAGCAGCCCTCAGAACAGGGATTGGCAGCCCCAGCATTTT.